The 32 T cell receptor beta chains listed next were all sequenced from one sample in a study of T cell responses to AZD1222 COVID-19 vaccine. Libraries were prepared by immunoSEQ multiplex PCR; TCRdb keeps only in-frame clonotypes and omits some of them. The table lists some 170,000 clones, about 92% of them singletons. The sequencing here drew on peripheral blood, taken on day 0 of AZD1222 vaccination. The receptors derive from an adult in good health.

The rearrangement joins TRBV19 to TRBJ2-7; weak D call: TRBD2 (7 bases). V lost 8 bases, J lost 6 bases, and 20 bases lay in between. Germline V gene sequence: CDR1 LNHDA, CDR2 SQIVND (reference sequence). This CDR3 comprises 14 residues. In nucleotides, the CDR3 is TGTGCCAGTGCCAGGGGCCGGAGGGAGGGCGAGCAGTACTTC. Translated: CASARGRREGEQYF.

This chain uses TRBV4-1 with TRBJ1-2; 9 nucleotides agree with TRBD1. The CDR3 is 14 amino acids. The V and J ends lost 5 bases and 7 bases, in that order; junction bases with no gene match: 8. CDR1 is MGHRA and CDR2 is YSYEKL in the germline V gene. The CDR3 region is CASSFTGGASGYTF. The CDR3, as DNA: TGCGCCAGCAGCTTCACAGGGGGCGCCTCTGGCTACACCTTC.

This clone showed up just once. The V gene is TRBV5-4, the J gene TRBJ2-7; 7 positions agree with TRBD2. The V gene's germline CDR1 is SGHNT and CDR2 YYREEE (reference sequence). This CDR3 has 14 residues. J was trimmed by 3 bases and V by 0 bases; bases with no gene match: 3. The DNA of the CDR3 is TGTGCCAGCAGCTTGGATCCGGGAGGCTACGAGCAGTACTTC. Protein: CASSLDPGGYEQYF.

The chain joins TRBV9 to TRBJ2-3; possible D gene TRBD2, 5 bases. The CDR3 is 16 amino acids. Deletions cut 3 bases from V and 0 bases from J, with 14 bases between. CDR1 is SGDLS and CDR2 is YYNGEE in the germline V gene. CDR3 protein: CASSALALKSTDTQYF. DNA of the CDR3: TGTGCCAGCAGCGCTTTAGCGTTAAAGAGCACAGATACGCAGTATTTT.

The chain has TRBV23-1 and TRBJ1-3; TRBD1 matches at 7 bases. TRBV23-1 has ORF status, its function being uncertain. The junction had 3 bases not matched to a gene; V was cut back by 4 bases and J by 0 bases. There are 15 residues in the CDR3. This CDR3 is CASSPGTDSGNTIYF. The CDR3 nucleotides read TGCGCCAGCAGTCCCGGGACAGACTCTGGAAACACCATATATTTT.

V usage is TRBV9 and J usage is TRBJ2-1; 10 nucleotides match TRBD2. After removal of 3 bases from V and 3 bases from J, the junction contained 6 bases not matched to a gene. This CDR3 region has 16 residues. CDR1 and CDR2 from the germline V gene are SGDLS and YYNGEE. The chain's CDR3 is CASSGHGLAVYNEQFF. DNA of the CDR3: TGTGCCAGCAGCGGACATGGACTAGCGGTCTACAATGAGCAGTTCTTC.

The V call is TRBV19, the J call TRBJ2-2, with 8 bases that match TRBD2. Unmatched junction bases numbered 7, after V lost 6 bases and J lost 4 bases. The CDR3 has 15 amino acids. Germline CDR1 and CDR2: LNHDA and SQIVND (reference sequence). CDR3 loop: CASSSGGSSTGELFF. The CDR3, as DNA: TGTGCCAGTAGCTCGGGGGGGAGTAGCACCGGGGAGCTGTTTTTT.

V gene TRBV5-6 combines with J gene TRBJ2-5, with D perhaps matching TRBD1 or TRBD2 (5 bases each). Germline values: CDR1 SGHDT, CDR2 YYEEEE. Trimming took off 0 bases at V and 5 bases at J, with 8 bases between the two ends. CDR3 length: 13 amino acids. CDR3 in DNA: TGTGCCAGCAGCTTGGGGGGGTCGGAGACCCAGTACTTC. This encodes CASSLGGSETQYF. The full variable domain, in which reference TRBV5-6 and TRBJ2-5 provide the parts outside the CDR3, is DAGVTQSPTHLIKTRGQQVTLRCSPKSGHDTVSWYQQALGQGPQFIFQYYEEEERQRGNFPDRFSGHQFPNYSSELNVNALLLGDSALYLCASSLGGSETQYFGPGTRLLVL.

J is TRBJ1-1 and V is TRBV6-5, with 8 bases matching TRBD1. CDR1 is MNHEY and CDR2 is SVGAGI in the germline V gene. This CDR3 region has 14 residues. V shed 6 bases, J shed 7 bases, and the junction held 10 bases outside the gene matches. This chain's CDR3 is CASSPAGGRNEAFF. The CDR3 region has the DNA TGTGCCAGCAGCCCGGCAGGGGGCCGAAATGAAGCTTTCTTT.

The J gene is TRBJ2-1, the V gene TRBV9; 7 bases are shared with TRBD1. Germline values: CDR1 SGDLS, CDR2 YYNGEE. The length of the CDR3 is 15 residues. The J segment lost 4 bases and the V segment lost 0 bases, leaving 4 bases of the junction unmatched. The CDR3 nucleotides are TGTGCCAGCAGCGTAGAAGGACAGGTATACAATGAGCAGTTCTTC. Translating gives CASSVEGQVYNEQFF.

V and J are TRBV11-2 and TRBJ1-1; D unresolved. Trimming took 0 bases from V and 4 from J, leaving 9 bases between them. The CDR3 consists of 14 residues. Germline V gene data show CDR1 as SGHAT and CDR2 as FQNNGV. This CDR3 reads CASSLERASTEAFF. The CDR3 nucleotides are TGTGCCAGCAGCTTAGAACGGGCTAGCACTGAAGCTTTCTTT.

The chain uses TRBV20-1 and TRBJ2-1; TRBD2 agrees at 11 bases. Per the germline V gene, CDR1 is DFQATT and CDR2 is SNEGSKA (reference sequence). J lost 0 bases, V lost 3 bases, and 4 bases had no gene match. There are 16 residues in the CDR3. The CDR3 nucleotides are TGCAGTGCTAGTGGGACTAGCGGAGGCTCCTACAATGAGCAGTTCTTC. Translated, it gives CSASGTSGGSYNEQFF.

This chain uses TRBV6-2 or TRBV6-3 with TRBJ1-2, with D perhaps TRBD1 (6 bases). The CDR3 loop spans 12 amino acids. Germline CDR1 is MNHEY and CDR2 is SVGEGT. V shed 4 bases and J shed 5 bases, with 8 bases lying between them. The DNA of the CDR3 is TGTGCCAGCAGTTTACAGGGATATGGCTACACCTTC. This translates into CASSLQGYGYTF.

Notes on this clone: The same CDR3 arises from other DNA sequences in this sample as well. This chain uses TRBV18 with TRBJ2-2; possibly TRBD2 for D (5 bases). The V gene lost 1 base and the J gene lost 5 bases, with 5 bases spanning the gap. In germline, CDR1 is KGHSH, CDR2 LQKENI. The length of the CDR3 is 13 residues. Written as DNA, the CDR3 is TGTGCCAGCTCACCACGAGGGACCGGGGAGCTGTTTTTT. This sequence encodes CASSPRGTGELFF.

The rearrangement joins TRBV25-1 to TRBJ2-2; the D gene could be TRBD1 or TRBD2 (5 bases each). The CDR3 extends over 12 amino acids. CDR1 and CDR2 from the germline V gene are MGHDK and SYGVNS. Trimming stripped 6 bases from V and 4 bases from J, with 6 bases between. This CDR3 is CASRRGTGELFF. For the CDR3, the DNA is TGTGCCAGCAGGAGGGGCACCGGGGAGCTGTTTTTT. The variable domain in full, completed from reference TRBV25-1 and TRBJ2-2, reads EADIYQTPRYLVIGTGKKITLECSQTMGHDKMYWYQQDPGMELHLIHYSYGVNSTEKGDLSSESTVSRIRTEHFPLTLESARPSHTSQYLCASRRGTGELFFGEGSRLTVL.

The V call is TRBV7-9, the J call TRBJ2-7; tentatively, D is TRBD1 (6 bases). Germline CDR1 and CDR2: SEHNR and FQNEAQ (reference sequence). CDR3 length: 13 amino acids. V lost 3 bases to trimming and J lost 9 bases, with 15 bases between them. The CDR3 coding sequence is TGTGCCAGCAGCTTCACGCAGGGGTTTGGGCAGTACTTC. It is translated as CASSFTQGFGQYF. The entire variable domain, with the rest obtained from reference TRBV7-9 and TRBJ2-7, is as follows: DTGVSQNPRHKITKRGQNVTFRCDPISEHNRLYWYRQTLGQGPEFLTYFQNEAQLEKSRLLSDRFSAERPKGSFSTLEIQRTEQGDSAMYLCASSFTQGFGQYFGPGTRLTVT.

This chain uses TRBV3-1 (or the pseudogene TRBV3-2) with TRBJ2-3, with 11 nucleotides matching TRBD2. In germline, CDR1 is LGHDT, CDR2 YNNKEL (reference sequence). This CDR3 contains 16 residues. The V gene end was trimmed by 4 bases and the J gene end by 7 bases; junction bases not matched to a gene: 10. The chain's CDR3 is CASSPSTSGRGNTQYF. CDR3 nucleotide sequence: TGTGCCAGCAGCCCCTCCACTAGCGGGAGAGGGAATACGCAGTATTTT.

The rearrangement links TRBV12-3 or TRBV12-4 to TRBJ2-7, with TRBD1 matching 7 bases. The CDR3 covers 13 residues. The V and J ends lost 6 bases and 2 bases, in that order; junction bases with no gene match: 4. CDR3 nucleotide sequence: TGTGCCAGCAGCGACAGGGTAGCCTACGAGCAGTACTTC. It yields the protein CASSDRVAYEQYF.

The CDR3 protein is CASSQGAYNEQFF. In DNA form, the CDR3 reads TGTGCCAGCAGCCAGGGGGCCTACAATGAGCAGTTCTTC. The chain joins TRBV3-1 (or the pseudogene TRBV3-2) to TRBJ2-1; perhaps D is TRBD1 or TRBD2 (5 bases each). Germline lookup yields CDR1 LGHDT and CDR2 YNNKEL (reference sequence). V lost 3 bases, J lost 2 bases, and 5 bases lay in between. The CDR3 runs 13 residues.

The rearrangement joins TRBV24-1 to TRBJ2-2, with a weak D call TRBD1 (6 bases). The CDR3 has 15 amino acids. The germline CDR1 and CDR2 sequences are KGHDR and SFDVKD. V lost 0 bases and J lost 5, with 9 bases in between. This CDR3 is CATSDLTTGTGELFF. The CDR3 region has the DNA TGTGCCACCAGTGATTTGACGACAGGAACCGGGGAGCTGTTTTTT.

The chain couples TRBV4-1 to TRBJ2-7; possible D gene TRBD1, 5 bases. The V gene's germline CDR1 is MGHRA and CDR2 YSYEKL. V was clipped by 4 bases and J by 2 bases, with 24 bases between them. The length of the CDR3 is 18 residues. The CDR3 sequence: CASSPTLTLPDSTYEQYF. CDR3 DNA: TGCGCCAGCAGCCCCACCCTTACTTTGCCCGACAGCACCTACGAGCAGTACTTC.

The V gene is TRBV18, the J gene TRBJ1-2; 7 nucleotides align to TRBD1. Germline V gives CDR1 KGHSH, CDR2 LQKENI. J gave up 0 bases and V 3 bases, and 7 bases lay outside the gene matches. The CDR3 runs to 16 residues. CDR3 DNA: TGTGCCAGCTCACCGGGGACAGAGTTAGCTAACTATGGCTACACCTTC. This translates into CASSPGTELANYGYTF.

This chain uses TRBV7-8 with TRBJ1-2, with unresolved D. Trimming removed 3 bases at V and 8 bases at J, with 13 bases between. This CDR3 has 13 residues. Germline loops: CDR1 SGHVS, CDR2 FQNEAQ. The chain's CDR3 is CASSFPGAPGYTF. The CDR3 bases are TGTGCCAGCAGCTTCCCAGGCGCCCCAGGCTACACCTTC.

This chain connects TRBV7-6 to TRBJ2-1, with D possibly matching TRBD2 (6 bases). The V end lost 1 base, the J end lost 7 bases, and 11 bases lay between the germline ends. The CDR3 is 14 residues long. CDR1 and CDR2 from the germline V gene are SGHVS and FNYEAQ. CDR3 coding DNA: TGTGCCAGCAGCTTAGGACTAGGACCGAATGAGCAGTTCTTC. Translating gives CASSLGLGPNEQFF. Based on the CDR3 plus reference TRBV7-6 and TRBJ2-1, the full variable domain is GAGVSQSPRYKVTKRGQDVALRCDPISGHVSLYWYRQALGQGPEFLTYFNYEAQQDKSGLPNDRFSAERPEGSISTLTIQRTEQRDSAMYRCASSLGLGPNEQFFGPGTRLTVL.

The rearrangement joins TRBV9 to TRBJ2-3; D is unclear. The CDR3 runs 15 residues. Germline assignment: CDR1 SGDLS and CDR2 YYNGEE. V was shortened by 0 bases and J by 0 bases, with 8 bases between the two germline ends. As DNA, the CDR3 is TGTGCCAGCAGCGTAGGGGTTCCTAGCACAGATACGCAGTATTTT. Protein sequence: CASSVGVPSTDTQYF.

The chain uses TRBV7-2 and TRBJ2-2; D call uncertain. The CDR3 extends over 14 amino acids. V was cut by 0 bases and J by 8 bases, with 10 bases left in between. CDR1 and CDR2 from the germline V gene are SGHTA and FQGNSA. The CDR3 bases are TGTGCCAGCAGCTTAGCTCTAGTAACAGGGGAGCTGTTTTTT. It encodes CASSLALVTGELFF.

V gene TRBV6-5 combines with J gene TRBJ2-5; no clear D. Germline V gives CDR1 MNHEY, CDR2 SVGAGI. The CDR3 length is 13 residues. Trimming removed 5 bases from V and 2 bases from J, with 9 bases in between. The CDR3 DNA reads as TGTGCCAGCAGTATACACCTGCAAGAGACCCAGTACTTC. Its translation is CASSIHLQETQYF.

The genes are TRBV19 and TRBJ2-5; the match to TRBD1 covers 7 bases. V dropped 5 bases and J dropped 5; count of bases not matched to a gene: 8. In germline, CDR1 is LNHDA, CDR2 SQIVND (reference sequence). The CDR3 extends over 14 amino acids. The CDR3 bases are TGTGCCAGTAGTTGGAGGACAGGCGGGGAGACCCAGTACTTC. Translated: CASSWRTGGETQYF.

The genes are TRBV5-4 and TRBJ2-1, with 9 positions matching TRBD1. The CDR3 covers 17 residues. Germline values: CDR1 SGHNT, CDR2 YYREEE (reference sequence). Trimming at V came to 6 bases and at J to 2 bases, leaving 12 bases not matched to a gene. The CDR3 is CASTKLAGQGTYNEQFF. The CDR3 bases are TGTGCCAGCACCAAATTAGCCGGACAGGGGACCTACAATGAGCAGTTCTTC.

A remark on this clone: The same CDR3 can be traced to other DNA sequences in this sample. Written as DNA, the CDR3 is TGCGCCAGCATTGGTGACACTGAAGCTTTCTTT. It specifies CASIGDTEAFF. The rearrangement uses TRBV10-2 and TRBJ1-1; no clear D. The germline gives CDR1 WSHSY, CDR2 SAAADI. The V end lost 7 bases, the J end lost 3 bases, and 6 bases lay between the germline ends. The CDR3 length is 11 residues.

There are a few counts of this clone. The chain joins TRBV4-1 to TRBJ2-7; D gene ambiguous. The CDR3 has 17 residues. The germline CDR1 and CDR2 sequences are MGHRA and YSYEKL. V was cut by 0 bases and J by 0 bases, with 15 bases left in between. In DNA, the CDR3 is TGCGCCAGCAGCCAAGATCTGTCCCCTTTGAGCTCCTACGAGCAGTACTTC. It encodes CASSQDLSPLSSYEQYF.

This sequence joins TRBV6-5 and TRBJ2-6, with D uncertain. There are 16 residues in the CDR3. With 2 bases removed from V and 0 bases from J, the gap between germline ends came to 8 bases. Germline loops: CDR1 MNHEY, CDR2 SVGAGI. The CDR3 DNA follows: TGTGCCAGCAGTTACAGGGAAAACTCTGGGGCCAACGTCCTGACTTTC. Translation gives CASSYRENSGANVLTF.